The 20 T cell receptor beta chains below come from one sample, sequenced in a study of control samples from healthy donors and cancer patients. Here immunoSEQ multiplex PCR was the method, and the copy in TCRdb shows in-frame clones only, minus some. The sample yields 110,000 to 150,000 clones, 75% to 95% seen once. Sequencing was performed on blood. The receptors here all came from a man aged 18 to 30 in good health.

The J gene is TRBJ1-1, the V gene TRBV7-2, with 7 bases matching TRBD1. The CDR3 runs to 14 residues. CDR1 and CDR2 from the germline V gene are SGHTA and FQGNSA. V lost 1 base to trimming and J lost 6 bases; unmatched junction nucleotides: 5. CDR3 loop: CASSLVGQAAEAFF. DNA for the CDR3: TGTGCCAGCAGCTTAGTCGGACAGGCTGCTGAAGCTTTCTTT.

The rearrangement uses TRBV18 and TRBJ2-7; D call uncertain. Germline values: CDR1 KGHSH, CDR2 LQKENI. Between the trimmed V and J ends, which lost 3 bases and 1 base, there was a span of 4 bases. The CDR3 length is 12 residues. DNA for the CDR3: TGTGCCAGCTCACCCTTATCCTACGAGCAGTACTTC. Translated, it gives CASSPLSYEQYF.

This clone was observed a single time. V is TRBV7-6 and J is TRBJ2-7, with 13 bases fitting TRBD2. Trimming removed 1 base from V and 5 bases from J; junction bases left unmatched: 11. The CDR3 spans 18 residues. CDR1 is SGHVS and CDR2 is FNYEAQ in the germline V gene. The CDR3 coding sequence is TGTGCCAGCAGCTTAGTAGTAAGGGGGACTAGCGGGGCGGACGAGCAGTACTTC. Its protein product is CASSLVVRGTSGADEQYF.

V is TRBV19 and J is TRBJ2-2, with 7 bases that match TRBD2. The V and J ends lost 8 bases and 4 bases, in that order; junction bases with no gene match: 7. This CDR3 comprises 14 residues. Germline CDR1 is LNHDA and CDR2 is SQIVND (reference sequence). CDR3 in DNA: TGTGCCAGTGTCGGGGGGATCGTCACCGGGGAGCTGTTTTTT. Its translation: CASVGGIVTGELFF.

The gene calls are TRBV28 and TRBJ2-7; D is perhaps TRBD1 (6 bases). Per the germline V gene, CDR1 is MDHEN and CDR2 is SYDVKM. The CDR3 contains 14 residues. V gave up 7 bases and J gave up 4 bases, with 17 bases separating them. The CDR3 protein is CASIPGQEFYEQYF. In DNA form, the CDR3 reads TGTGCCAGCATTCCGGGACAAGAATTTTACGAGCAGTACTTC.

The chain joins TRBV11-2 to TRBJ2-7; D may be TRBD2 (5 bases). Trimming pared 2 bases from V and 3 bases from J, leaving 11 bases between. CDR3 length: 14 amino acids. The germline V gene encodes CDR1 SGHAT and CDR2 FQNNGV. In DNA form, the CDR3 reads TGTGCCAGCAGCTTAAGGCTAGCAGACTACGAGCAGTACTTC. This translates into CASSLRLADYEQYF.

The chain recombines TRBV19 with TRBJ2-2; D ambiguous. Trimming cost V 5 bases and J 5 bases, with 15 bases left between them. The CDR3 length is 15 residues. The germline V gene has CDR1 LNHDA and CDR2 SQIVND (reference sequence). The CDR3 is CASSGVGMGTGELFF. The CDR3 DNA reads as TGTGCCAGTAGTGGGGTCGGTATGGGGACCGGGGAGCTGTTTTTT. The full variable domain, rest sourced from reference TRBV19 and TRBJ2-2, is DGGITQSPKYLFRKEGQNVTLSCEQNLNHDAMYWYRQDPGQGLRLIYYSQIVNDFQKGDIAEGYSVSREKKESFPLTVTSAQKNPTAFYLCASSGVGMGTGELFFGEGSRLTVL.

This chain joins TRBV7-9 and TRBJ2-1; no clear D gene. V dropped 1 base and J dropped 10 bases, with 11 bases sitting between them. Germline CDR1 and CDR2: SEHNR and FQNEAQ (reference sequence). The CDR3 covers 13 residues. The CDR3 region has the DNA TGTGCCAGCAGCTTAGTTGCCGATCGAGAGCAGTTCTTC. As protein: CASSLVADREQFF.

The chain employs TRBV15 and TRBJ2-1, with 7 nucleotides matching TRBD2. CDR1 and CDR2 (germline): LNHNV, YYDKDF (reference sequence). The CDR3 is made up of 17 amino acids. Trimming took 0 bases from V and 7 from J; bases not matched to a gene: 12. The CDR3 protein is CATSRDLTSAVGNEQFF. The DNA of the CDR3 is TGTGCCACCAGCAGAGATCTCACTAGCGCGGTTGGGAATGAGCAGTTCTTC.

This clone was counted a few times. The chain carries TRBV6-2 or TRBV6-3 and TRBJ1-3; D gene ambiguous. CDR1 and CDR2 (germline): MNHEY, SVGEGT. The CDR3 has 18 amino acids. V shed 0 bases and J shed 0 bases, with 15 bases lying between them. CDR3: CASSYSTFGRNSGNTIYF. Here the CDR3 DNA reads TGTGCCAGCAGTTACTCGACTTTTGGGCGGAACTCTGGAAACACCATATATTTT.

This rearrangement joins TRBV5-5 to TRBJ1-4; 7 bases are a match to TRBD1. Per germline, CDR1 SGHKS and CDR2 YYEKEE (reference sequence). V was pared by 2 bases and J by 4 bases, with 5 bases of the junction left unmatched. There are 15 residues in the CDR3. DNA for the CDR3: TGTGCCAGCAGCTTTGGGTCAGGGGGTAATGAAAAACTGTTTTTT. This encodes CASSFGSGGNEKLFF.

V is TRBV7-3 and J is TRBJ2-1, with D perhaps matching TRBD1 or TRBD2 (5 bases each). CDR1 is SGHTA and CDR2 is FQGTGA in the germline V gene. This CDR3 has 13 residues. V shed 2 bases and J shed 5 bases, with 7 bases lying between them. The CDR3 DNA reads as TGTGCCAGCAGCTTACTGGGGGACAATGAGCAGTTCTTC. The encoded protein is CASSLLGDNEQFF.

This rearrangement joins TRBV19 to TRBJ1-2; tentative D call: TRBD1 (6 bases). Germline lookup yields CDR1 LNHDA and CDR2 SQIVND (reference sequence). Between the trimmed V and J ends, which lost 5 bases and 4 bases, there was a span of 11 bases. The CDR3 runs to 13 residues. The CDR3 here is CASSSGGSYGYTF. CDR3 DNA sequence: TGTGCCAGTAGTTCGGGGGGCTCCTATGGCTACACCTTC.

This chain joins TRBV29-1 and TRBJ1-6, with D unclear. This CDR3 contains 13 residues. The V gene's germline CDR1 is SQVTM and CDR2 ANQGSEA. Trimming took 3 bases from V and 9 from J, leaving 12 bases between them. CDR3 sequence: CSVEDPMGSPLHF. The DNA of the CDR3 is TGCAGCGTTGAGGACCCTATGGGTTCACCCCTCCACTTT.

The J gene is TRBJ2-3, the V gene TRBV10-1; the match to TRBD2 covers 8 bases. Trimming took 4 bases from V and 5 from J; bases not matched to a gene: 11. Germline V gene lookup returns CDR1 WNHNN and CDR2 SYGVQD (reference sequence). The CDR3 runs to 16 residues. The CDR3 nucleotides read TGCGCCAGCAGTGCCCGCCTTAGCGGGGCGGGAGATACGCAGTATTTT. Its protein product is CASSARLSGAGDTQYF.

V usage is TRBV19 and J usage is TRBJ1-3, with D possibly matching TRBD1 (6 bases). The CDR3 is made up of 16 amino acids. The V gene lost 4 bases and the J gene lost 0 bases, with 13 bases spanning the gap. CDR1 and CDR2 (germline): LNHDA, SQIVND (reference sequence). In DNA form, the CDR3 reads TGTGCCAGTAGTAAGCGACAGGTAGTCTCTGGAAACACCATATATTTT. Protein sequence: CASSKRQVVSGNTIYF.

Concerning this clone: The identical CDR3 is also encoded by other nucleotide sequences in the sample. This chain joins TRBV19 and TRBJ1-5, with TRBD1 matching 9 bases. The CDR3 is 17 amino acids. The germline CDR1 and CDR2 sequences are LNHDA and SQIVND (reference sequence). Trimming at V came to 3 bases and at J to 3 bases, leaving 9 bases not matched to a gene. The DNA for the CDR3 is TGTGCCAGTAGTATGAATACAGGGGGCATCGACAATCAGCCCCAGCATTTT. Its translation: CASSMNTGGIDNQPQHF.

The rearrangement joins TRBV7-9 to TRBJ1-1; possibly TRBD1 for D (6 bases). The CDR3 extends over 14 amino acids. Germline V gene data show CDR1 as SEHNR and CDR2 as FQNEAQ (reference sequence). The V and J ends lost 2 bases and 1 base respectively, with 8 bases between them. The CDR3 is CASSLQGPNTEAFF. The CDR3 nucleotides read TGTGCCAGCAGCTTACAGGGGCCGAACACTGAAGCTTTCTTT.

The chain recombines TRBV5-1 with TRBJ1-1; D is ambiguous. Germline V gives CDR1 SGHRS, CDR2 YFSETQ. Between the trimmed V and J ends, which lost 0 bases and 7 bases, there was a span of 13 bases. The CDR3 spans 14 residues. DNA for the CDR3: TGCGCCAGCAGCTTGGATCCGGGATCAGATGAAGCTTTCTTT. This gives the protein CASSLDPGSDEAFF. The full variable domain, its missing parts supplied by reference TRBV5-1 and TRBJ1-1, is KAGVTQTPRYLIKTRGQQVTLSCSPISGHRSVSWYQQTPGQGLQFLFEYFSETQRNKGNFPGRFSGRQFSNSRSEMNVSTLELGDSALYLCASSLDPGSDEAFFGQGTRLTVV.

The chain uses TRBV7-9 and TRBJ1-2; D perhaps matches TRBD1 (5 bases). V shed 1 base and J shed 0 bases, with 9 bases lying between them. There are 15 residues in the CDR3. Germline lookup yields CDR1 SEHNR and CDR2 FQNEAQ (reference sequence). The chain's CDR3 is CASSLGSGTNYGYTF. CDR3 in DNA: TGTGCCAGCAGCTTAGGATCAGGGACTAACTATGGCTACACCTTC. Filled out from reference TRBV7-9 and TRBJ1-2, the complete variable domain reads DTGVSQNPRHKITKRGQNVTFRCDPISEHNRLYWYRQTLGQGPEFLTYFQNEAQLEKSRLLSDRFSAERPKGSFSTLEIQRTEQGDSAMYLCASSLGSGTNYGYTFGSGTRLTVV.